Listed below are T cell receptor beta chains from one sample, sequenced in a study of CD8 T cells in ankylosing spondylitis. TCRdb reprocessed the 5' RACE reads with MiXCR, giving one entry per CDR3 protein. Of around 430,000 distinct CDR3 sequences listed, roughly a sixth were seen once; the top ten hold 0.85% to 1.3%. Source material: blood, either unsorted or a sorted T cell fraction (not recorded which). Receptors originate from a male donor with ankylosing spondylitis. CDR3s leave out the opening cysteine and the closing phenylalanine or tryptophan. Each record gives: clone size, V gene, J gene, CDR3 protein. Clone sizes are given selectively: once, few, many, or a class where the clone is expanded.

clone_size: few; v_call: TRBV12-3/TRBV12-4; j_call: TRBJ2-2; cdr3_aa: ASSFGDSRTGELF
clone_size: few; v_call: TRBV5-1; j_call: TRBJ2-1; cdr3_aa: ASSPGQGNNEQF
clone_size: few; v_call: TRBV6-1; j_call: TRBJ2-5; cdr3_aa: ASSPYRYQETQY
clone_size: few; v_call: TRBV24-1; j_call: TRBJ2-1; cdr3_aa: ATSETSFGQNEQF
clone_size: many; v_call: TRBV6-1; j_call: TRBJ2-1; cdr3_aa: ASSELAGAYNEQF
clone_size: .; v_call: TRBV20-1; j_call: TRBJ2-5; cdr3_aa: SARDLRDRPSTQETQY
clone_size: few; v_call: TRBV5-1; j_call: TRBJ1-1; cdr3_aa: ASSSQGAAVNTEAF
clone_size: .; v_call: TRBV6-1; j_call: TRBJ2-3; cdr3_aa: ASTTGRTDTQY
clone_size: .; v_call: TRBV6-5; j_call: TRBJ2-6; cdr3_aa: ASSYKRGAGANVLT
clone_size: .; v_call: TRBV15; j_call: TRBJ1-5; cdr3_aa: ATSRGLLHQGPQH
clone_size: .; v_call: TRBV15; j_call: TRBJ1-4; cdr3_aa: ATSRGGSTNEKLF
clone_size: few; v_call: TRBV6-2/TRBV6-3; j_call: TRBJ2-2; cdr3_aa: AGAFGQGVPGELF
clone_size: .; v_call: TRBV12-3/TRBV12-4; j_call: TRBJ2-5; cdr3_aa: ASSAGLAGGGSQY
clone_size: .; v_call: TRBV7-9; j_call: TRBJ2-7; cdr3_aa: ASSLVAGAGYEQY
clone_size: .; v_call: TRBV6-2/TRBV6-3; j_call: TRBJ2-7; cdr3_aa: ASSYEFTYEQY
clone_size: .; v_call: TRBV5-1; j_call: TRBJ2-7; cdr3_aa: ASSLDPFGTDLYEQY
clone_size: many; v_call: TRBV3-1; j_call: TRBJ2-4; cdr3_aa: ASSPAGGSNIQY
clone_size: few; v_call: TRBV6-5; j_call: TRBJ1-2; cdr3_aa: ASTPGVGGYT
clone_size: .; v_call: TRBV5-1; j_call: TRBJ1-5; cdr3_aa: ASSLGGGNNQPQH
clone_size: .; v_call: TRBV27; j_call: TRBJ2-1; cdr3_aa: ASSFALTSGRVGEQF
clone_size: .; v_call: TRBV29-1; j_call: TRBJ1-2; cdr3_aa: SVDSSYGYT
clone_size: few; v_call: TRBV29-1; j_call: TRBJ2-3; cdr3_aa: SVRLAGATDTQY
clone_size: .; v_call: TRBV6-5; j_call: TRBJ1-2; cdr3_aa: ASSYSLSGIYGYT
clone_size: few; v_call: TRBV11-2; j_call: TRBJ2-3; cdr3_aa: ASRKPGTRTDTQY
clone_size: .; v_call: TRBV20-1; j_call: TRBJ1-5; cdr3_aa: SAREGSYSNQPQH
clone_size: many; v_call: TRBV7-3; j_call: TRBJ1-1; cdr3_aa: ASSPNGEGLAF
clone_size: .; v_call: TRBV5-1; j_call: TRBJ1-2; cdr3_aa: ASSSTGISYGYT
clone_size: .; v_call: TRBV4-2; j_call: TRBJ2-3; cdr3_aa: ASSQGSGQRGSTDTQY
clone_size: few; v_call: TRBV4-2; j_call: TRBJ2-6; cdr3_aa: ASSPRGLAGESGSGANVLT
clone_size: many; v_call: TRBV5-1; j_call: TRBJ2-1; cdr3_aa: ASSPGTSGLNEQF
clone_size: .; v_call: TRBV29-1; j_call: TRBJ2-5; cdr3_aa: SVGLAGGQETQY
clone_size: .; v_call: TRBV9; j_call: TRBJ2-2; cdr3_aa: ASSPRQGATGGELF
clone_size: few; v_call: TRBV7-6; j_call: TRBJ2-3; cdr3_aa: ASSLVGGPSTDTQY
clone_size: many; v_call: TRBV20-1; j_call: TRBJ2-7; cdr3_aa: SASDGGPLYEQY
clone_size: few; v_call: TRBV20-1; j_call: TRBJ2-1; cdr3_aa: SARAKLAGGSYNEQF
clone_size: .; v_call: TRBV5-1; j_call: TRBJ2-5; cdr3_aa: ASSLNWEPQY
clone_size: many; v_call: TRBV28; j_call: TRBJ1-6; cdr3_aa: ASSFSDSPLH
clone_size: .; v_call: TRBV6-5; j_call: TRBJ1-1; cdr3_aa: ASSYSTGSRAF
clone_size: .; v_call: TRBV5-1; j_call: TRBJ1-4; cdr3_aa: ASTDRGIGENEKLF
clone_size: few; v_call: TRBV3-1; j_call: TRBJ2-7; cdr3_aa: ASSQGWGPYEQY
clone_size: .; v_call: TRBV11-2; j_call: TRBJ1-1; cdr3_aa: ASSLVQAVAF
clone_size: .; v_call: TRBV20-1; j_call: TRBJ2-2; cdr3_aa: CARDNLAGGNTGELF
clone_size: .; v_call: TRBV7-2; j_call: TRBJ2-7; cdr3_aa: ASSSRQGGIYEQY
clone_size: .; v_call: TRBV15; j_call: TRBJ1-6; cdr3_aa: ATSAADSPLH
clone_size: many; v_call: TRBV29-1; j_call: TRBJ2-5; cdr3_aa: SVQGAEETQY
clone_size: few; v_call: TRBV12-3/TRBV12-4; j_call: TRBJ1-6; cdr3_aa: ASSKQGGSDSPLH
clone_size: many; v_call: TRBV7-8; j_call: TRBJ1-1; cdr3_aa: ASSPTGSEAF
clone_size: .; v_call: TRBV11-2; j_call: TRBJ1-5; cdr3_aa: ASSLAGGQPQH
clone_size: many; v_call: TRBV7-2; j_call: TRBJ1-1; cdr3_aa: ASKAGGRAEAF
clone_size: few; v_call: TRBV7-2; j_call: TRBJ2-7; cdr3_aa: ASSTPTGDEQY
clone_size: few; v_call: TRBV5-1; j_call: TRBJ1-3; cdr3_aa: ASSPTDRVSGNTIY
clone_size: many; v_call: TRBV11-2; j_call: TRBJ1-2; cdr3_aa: ASSSIYQTDSSNYGYT